Below are 22 T cell receptor beta chains sequenced from a single sample in a study of OX40 agonist ivuxolimab in advanced cancers. This table comes from immunoSEQ multiplex PCR, and its TCRdb copy is limited to in-frame clones, with some not included. The table records approximately 68,000 clones, 84% of them present only once. The starting material was CD4+ or CD8+ T cells sorted from blood, obtained in a trial of the OX40 agonist ivuxolimab. The receptors come from an adult with an advanced solid tumor such as melanoma, head and neck, liver or kidney cancer.

V gene TRBV7-3 combines with J gene TRBJ2-3, with D possibly matching TRBD2 (6 bases). Trimming left V 1 base short and J 4 bases short, with 12 bases between. CDR1 SGHTA and CDR2 FQGTGA come from the germline V gene. The CDR3 has 15 amino acids. The CDR3 protein is CASSLIGSGADTQYF. CDR3 coding DNA: TGTGCCAGCAGCTTAATCGGGAGTGGGGCAGATACGCAGTATTTT. The full variable domain, rest sourced from reference TRBV7-3 and TRBJ2-3, is GAGVSQTPSNKVTEKGKYVELRCDPISGHTALYWYRQSLGQGPEFLIYFQGTGAADDSGLPNDRFFAVRPEGSVSTLKIQRTERGDSAVYLCASSLIGSGADTQYFGPGTRLTVL.

This clone is labeled medium-sized. V and J are TRBV6-1 and TRBJ2-5, with 7 bases that match TRBD1. After removal of 6 bases from V and 2 bases from J, the junction contained 6 bases not matched to a gene. The CDR3 covers 14 residues. The germline V gene has CDR1 MNHNS and CDR2 SASEGT. The CDR3 protein is CASRTQGRQETQYF. For the CDR3, the DNA is TGTGCCAGCAGGACACAGGGGAGACAAGAGACCCAGTACTTC.

This rearrangement joins TRBV28 to TRBJ1-2; 8 bases agree with TRBD1. The CDR3 length is 15 residues. The junction had 12 bases not matched to a gene; V was cut back by 6 bases and J by 6 bases. From germline, CDR1 is MDHEN and CDR2 SYDVKM. For the CDR3, the DNA is TGTGCCAGCAGAAGCGCGGACAGGGCATTGAATGGCTACACCTTC. Translation gives CASRSADRALNGYTF.

V gene TRBV6-5 combines with J gene TRBJ2-1; the D gene is possibly TRBD2 (6 bases). CDR1 is MNHEY and CDR2 is SVGAGI in the germline V gene. V lost 0 bases to trimming and J lost 6 bases, with 15 bases between them. This CDR3 region has 16 residues. In DNA, the CDR3 is TGTGCCAGCAGTTACTCTTATGCCGCCGGGGGCAATGAGCAGTTCTTC. It specifies CASSYSYAAGGNEQFF.

The V gene is TRBV18, the J gene TRBJ1-5; D remains unclear. The germline CDR1 and CDR2 sequences are KGHSH and LQKENI. Deletions cut 2 bases from V and 2 bases from J, with 7 bases between. The CDR3 length is 14 residues. The DNA for the CDR3 is TGTGCCAGCTCACCAGGGTCGCGCAATCAGCCCCAGCATTTT. Protein: CASSPGSRNQPQHF.

The chain recombines TRBV5-1 with TRBJ2-1; 9 nucleotides line up with TRBD1. The junction had 1 base not matched to a gene; V was cut back by 4 bases and J by 8 bases. Germline V CDR1 and CDR2: SGHRS, YFSETQ. This CDR3 comprises 12 residues. CDR3 sequence reads: CASSRDRDEQFF. For the CDR3, the DNA is TGCGCCAGCAGCCGGGACAGGGATGAGCAGTTCTTC.

This chain joins TRBV7-8 and TRBJ1-1; D call uncertain. Germline V lookup: CDR1 SGHVS, CDR2 FQNEAQ. The length of the CDR3 is 12 residues. V lost 1 base to trimming and J lost 7 bases, with 7 bases between them. CDR3 nucleotide sequence: TGTGCCAGCAGCTTAGTCGGCAGTGAAGCTTTCTTT. This gives the protein CASSLVGSEAFF.

This clone was observed a single time. This sample also contains other DNA sequences that code for the same CDR3. V is TRBV27 and J is TRBJ2-3; 11 positions agree with TRBD2. The CDR3 is 15 amino acids. Trimming took 3 bases from V and 6 from J; bases not matched to a gene: 5. Germline CDR1 is MNHEY and CDR2 is SMNVEV (reference sequence). CDR3 DNA sequence: TGTGCCAGCAGTTTCCTAGCGGGGGGAGCGGATACGCAGTATTTT. Amino acids: CASSFLAGGADTQYF.

The V call is TRBV11-2, the J call TRBJ2-7; D remains ambiguous. CDR1 and CDR2 from the germline V gene are SGHAT and FQNNGV. The V gene lost 2 bases and the J gene lost 3 bases, with 11 bases spanning the gap. The CDR3 runs 14 residues. CDR3 in amino acids: CASSLSQVNYEQYF. The CDR3 region has the DNA TGTGCCAGCAGCTTAAGCCAGGTGAACTACGAGCAGTACTTC.

CDR3 DNA: TGTGCCAGCAGCTTCGATCTGATCCAGAACACTGAAGCTTTCTTT. It codes for CASSFDLIQNTEAFF. The gene calls are TRBV11-2 and TRBJ1-1; no reliable D call. The CDR3 sequence is 15 residues long. The ends were cut back, 3 bases at V and 1 base at J, with 12 bases in the middle. Germline CDR1 is SGHAT and CDR2 is FQNNGV.

This chain joins TRBV7-2 and TRBJ2-7; D may be TRBD1 or TRBD2 (6 bases each). V was shortened by 3 bases and J by 2 bases, with 17 bases between the two germline ends. The CDR3 is 16 amino acids. Germline CDR1 SGHTA, CDR2 FQGNSA. For the CDR3, the DNA is TGTGCCAGCAGCTTGGTGGGGGGACAAACAGCCTACGAGCAGTACTTC. Protein product: CASSLVGGQTAYEQYF.

The chain is built from TRBV4-1 and TRBJ2-7; tentative D call: TRBD1 (6 bases). V dropped 5 bases and J dropped 1 base, with 15 bases sitting between them. Germline values: CDR1 MGHRA, CDR2 YSYEKL. The CDR3 totals 15 residues. The DNA for the CDR3 is TGCGCCAGCAGCGGACAGTCCCTTCCTTCCTACGAGCAGTACTTC. As protein: CASSGQSLPSYEQYF.

This rearrangement joins TRBV18 to TRBJ2-3; D not resolved. Germline CDR1 and CDR2: KGHSH and LQKENI. With 5 bases removed from V and 6 bases from J, the gap between germline ends came to 9 bases. This CDR3 is built from 12 residues. The CDR3, as DNA: TGTGCCAGCTCAGAAGATAGGGATACGCAGTATTTT. This encodes CASSEDRDTQYF.

The V and J genes are TRBV6-6 and TRBJ1-1; the D gene is possibly TRBD1 (5 bases). V was pared by 0 bases and J by 6 bases, with 14 bases between. Germline loops: CDR1 MNHNY, CDR2 SVGAGI (reference sequence). The CDR3 is made up of 15 amino acids. This chain's CDR3 is CASSYSGGSVPEAFF. CDR3 coding DNA: TGTGCCAGCAGTTACTCGGGGGGTTCAGTCCCTGAAGCTTTCTTT.

This clone was seen only a few times. The gene calls are TRBV20-1 and TRBJ1-2, with 8 nucleotides matching TRBD1. CDR1 DFQATT and CDR2 SNEGSKA come from the germline V gene (reference sequence). CDR3 size: 11 residues. V shed 5 bases and J 7 bases; nucleotides not matched to a gene: 3. The CDR3 sequence: CSAGDRFGYTF. The CDR3 bases are TGCAGTGCTGGGGACAGGTTTGGCTACACCTTC.

As DNA, the CDR3 is TGTGCCAGCAGTTTAGAAAAGGGGACCGTGATGAATGGCTACACCTTC. The encoded protein is CASSLEKGTVMNGYTF. V and J are TRBV27 and TRBJ1-2; perhaps TRBD1 as D (5 bases). Germline V CDR1 and CDR2: MNHEY, SMNVEV (reference sequence). CDR3 length: 16 residues. Trimming left V 2 bases short and J 6 bases short, with 19 bases between.

The rearrangement joins TRBV19 to TRBJ1-3; possibly TRBD1 for D (5 bases). CDR1 is LNHDA, CDR2 SQIVND, per germline (reference sequence). There are 12 residues in the CDR3. Trimming took 3 bases from V and 9 from J, leaving 9 bases between them. CDR3 sequence: CASSIAGSTIYF. The CDR3 bases are TGTGCCAGTAGTATCGCAGGGAGCACCATATATTTT.

This chain links TRBV4-1 with TRBJ2-2; no firm D call. The CDR3 contains 15 residues. Germline V CDR1 and CDR2: MGHRA, YSYEKL. The germline V and J ends were trimmed by 5 bases and 2 bases, with 12 bases remaining between them. CDR3 region: CASSSSTKNTGELFF. The DNA of the CDR3 is TGCGCCAGCAGCTCCTCCACAAAAAACACCGGGGAGCTGTTTTTT.

The chain links TRBV27 to TRBJ1-6; no firm D call. Trimming shortened V by 6 bases and J by 5 bases, and 14 bases separated the two germline ends. The CDR3 is 15 residues long. In germline, CDR1 is MNHEY, CDR2 SMNVEV (reference sequence). The chain's CDR3 is CASRPPGLNNSPLHF. As DNA, the CDR3 is TGTGCCAGCAGACCACCGGGCCTCAATAATTCACCCCTCCACTTT.

The chain couples TRBV6-6 to TRBJ2-1; D possibly corresponds to TRBD1 (6 bases). Trimming pared 2 bases from V and 6 bases from J, leaving 14 bases between. CDR1 MNHNY and CDR2 SVGAGI come from the germline V gene (reference sequence). CDR3 length equals 15 residues. The CDR3 here is CASSYDVGRGNEQFF. The CDR3 DNA sequence: TGTGCCAGCAGTTACGACGTGGGCAGGGGCAATGAGCAGTTCTTC.

This CDR3 reads CASSLDGQAYEQYF. In nucleotides, the CDR3 is TGTGCCAGCAGCTTAGATGGACAGGCCTACGAGCAGTACTTC. This chain links TRBV7-3 with TRBJ2-7; TRBD1 aligns across 7 bases. CDR1 and CDR2 (germline): SGHTA, FQGTGA. V lost 2 bases, J lost 2 bases, and 3 bases stayed unmatched. The CDR3 runs to 14 residues.

This clone was detected a few times. The chain links TRBV7-3 to TRBJ2-3; 9 nucleotides agree with TRBD2. Germline CDR1 is SGHTA and CDR2 is FQGTGA. CDR3 length: 14 amino acids. The ends lost 5 bases at V and 6 bases at J; junction bases unmatched: 6. CDR3: CASSNSGSGDTQYF. The CDR3 DNA is TGTGCCAGCAGCAATAGCGGGAGTGGCGATACGCAGTATTTT.